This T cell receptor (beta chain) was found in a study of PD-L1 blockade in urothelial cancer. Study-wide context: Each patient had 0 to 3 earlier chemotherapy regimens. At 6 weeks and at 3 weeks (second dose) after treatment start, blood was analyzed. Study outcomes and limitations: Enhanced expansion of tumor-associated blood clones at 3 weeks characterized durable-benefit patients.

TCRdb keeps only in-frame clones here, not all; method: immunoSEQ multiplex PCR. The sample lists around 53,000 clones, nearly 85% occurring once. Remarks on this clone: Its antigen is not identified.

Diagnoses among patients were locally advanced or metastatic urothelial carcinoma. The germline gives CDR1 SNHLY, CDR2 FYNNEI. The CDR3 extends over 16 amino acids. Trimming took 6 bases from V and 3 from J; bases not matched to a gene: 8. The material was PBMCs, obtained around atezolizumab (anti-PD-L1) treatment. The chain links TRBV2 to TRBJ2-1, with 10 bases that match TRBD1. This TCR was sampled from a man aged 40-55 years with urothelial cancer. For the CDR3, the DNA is TGTGCCAGCAGAAAAGGGACAGGGGAGTTCTACAATGAGCAGTTCTTC. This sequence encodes CASRKGTGEFYNEQFF.